Below, 13 T cell receptor beta chains from the same sample are listed, as sequenced in a study of response to subunit inactivated influenza vaccine. TCRdb re-analysed the RT-PCR reads in MiXCR, keeping a single row per CDR3 protein. Here the sample spans roughly 670,000 distinct CDR3 sequences, 14% being singletons. This material consisted of PBMCs from blood, taken around 14 days before vaccination. The origin of the receptors is a man aged 50-59 years who received an inactivated influenza vaccine.

This clonotype was seen only a few times. The chain couples TRBV5-4 to TRBJ2-1; 7 positions agree with TRBD1. The CDR3 covers 15 residues. V gave up 5 bases and J gave up 7 bases; unmatched junction bases: 12. Germline V gives CDR1 SGHNT, CDR2 YYREEE (reference sequence). The CDR3 is CASRRQQGMVNEQFF. CDR3 coding DNA: TGTGCCAGCAGACGGCAACAGGGGATGGTGAATGAGCAGTTCTTC.

The chain is built from TRBV10-3 and TRBJ1-1, with D hard to call. Between the trimmed V and J ends, which lost 4 bases and 1 base, there was a span of 10 bases. Germline V CDR1 and CDR2: ENHRY, SYGVKD. The CDR3 spans 14 residues. DNA for the CDR3: TGTGCCATCAGTGCCTCCGACGGGAACACTGAAGCTTTCTTT. Residues: CAISASDGNTEAFF.

In its sample, this clonotype was seen a few times. J is TRBJ2-5 and V is TRBV7-8; 7 positions match TRBD1. The germline CDR1 and CDR2 sequences are SGHVS and FQNEAQ. Trimming cost V 2 bases and J 5 bases; bases outside gene matches: 8. This CDR3 has 15 amino acids. The DNA for the CDR3 is TGTGCCAGCAGCTTACAGACAGGGATGCGGGAGACCCAGTACTTC. This sequence encodes CASSLQTGMRETQYF.

J is TRBJ2-1 and V is TRBV5-5, with 8 bases matching TRBD1. The CDR3 covers 13 residues. Germline CDR1 reads SGHKS; CDR2 reads YYEKEE (reference sequence). Trimming took 7 bases from V and 7 from J; bases not matched to a gene: 7. CDR3 in DNA: TGTGCCAGCGGGAACAGGGGGACGAATGAGCAGTTCTTC. Protein product: CASGNRGTNEQFF.

This clonotype was observed a handful of times. V and J are TRBV7-8 and TRBJ2-5; D is unclear. The CDR3 is 12 amino acids. From germline, CDR1 is SGHVS and CDR2 FQNEAQ. Deletions cut 5 bases from V and 5 bases from J, with 9 bases between. CDR3 residues: CASSPHAETQYF. Written as DNA, the CDR3 is TGTGCCAGCAGCCCCCATGCGGAGACCCAGTACTTC.

The V gene is TRBV7-8, the J gene TRBJ2-3; D is unresolved. The CDR3 has 13 amino acids. Germline assignment: CDR1 SGHVS and CDR2 FQNEAQ. With 3 bases removed from V and 8 bases from J, the gap between germline ends came to 12 bases. The CDR3 reads CASSFAHRPTQYF. Here the CDR3 DNA reads TGTGCCAGCAGCTTCGCACACCGTCCTACGCAGTATTTT. The whole variable domain, remainder taken from reference TRBV7-8 and TRBJ2-3, is GAGVSQSPRYKVAKRGQDVALRCDPISGHVSLFWYQQALGQGPEFLTYFQNEAQLDKSGLPSDRFFAERPEGSVSTLKIQRTQQEDSAVYLCASSFAHRPTQYFGPGTRLTVL.

In this sample, this clonotype turned up a few times. This chain connects TRBV14 to TRBJ2-3; 10 nucleotides align to TRBD2. Germline CDR1 reads SGHDN; CDR2 reads FVKESK. The CDR3 is 16 amino acids. J lost 6 bases, V lost 4 bases, and 10 bases had no gene match. As DNA, the CDR3 is TGTGCCAGCAGCCCAGGAACTAGCGGGGTGGTGGATACGCAGTATTTT. Protein: CASSPGTSGVVDTQYF.

This chain connects TRBV29-1 to TRBJ2-7; D remains unclear. This CDR3 is 15 amino acids long. The V gene lost 3 bases and the J gene lost 2 bases, with 17 bases spanning the gap. Germline V gene data show CDR1 as SQVTM and CDR2 as ANQGSEA. DNA of the CDR3: TGCAGCGTTGAGGAAGGTACCCTACCCCCCTACGAGCAGTACTTC. Protein product: CSVEEGTLPPYEQYF.

The genes are TRBV29-1 and TRBJ2-3; TRBD2 might be the D (6 bases). CDR1 and CDR2 from the germline V gene are SQVTM and ANQGSEA. The V end was cut by 0 bases, the J end by 11 bases, with 15 bases between. This CDR3 comprises 13 residues. Here the CDR3 DNA reads TGCAGCGTTGAAGATCTTGACGGGAGTGGGCAGTATTTT. Protein sequence: CSVEDLDGSGQYF.

In its sample, this clonotype was seen a few times. V is TRBV4-3 and J is TRBJ2-7, with D perhaps TRBD1 (6 bases). The CDR3 is 13 residues long. V was shortened by 0 bases and J by 6 bases, with 9 bases between the two germline ends. The V gene's germline CDR1 is LGHNA and CDR2 YSLEER. CDR3 region: CASSQEAGVEQYF. Written as DNA, the CDR3 is TGCGCCAGCAGCCAAGAGGCAGGGGTCGAGCAGTACTTC.

This clonotype was seen ten or more times. This sequence joins TRBV12-3 or TRBV12-4 and TRBJ1-3; D is ambiguous. V lost 11 bases and J lost 4, with 18 bases in between. This CDR3 is built from 14 residues. The CDR3 bases are TGTGCCGGCACGATGGCTCGACGGGGAAACACCATATATTTT. Translated, it gives CAGTMARRGNTIYF.

This clonotype was detected only a few times. The chain recombines TRBV7-9 with TRBJ2-1, with 9 bases fitting TRBD1. V shed 4 bases, J shed 6 bases, and the junction held 7 bases outside the gene matches. This CDR3 is built from 15 residues. Germline CDR1 SEHNR, CDR2 FQNEAQ (reference sequence). CDR3 sequence (DNA): TGTGCCAGCAGCTCCGGGACAGGGTACGGCAATGAGCAGTTCTTC. Amino acids: CASSSGTGYGNEQFF.

There are many counts of this clonotype. V is TRBV6-2 or TRBV6-3 and J is TRBJ1-5, with TRBD1 as a possible D gene (5 bases). Germline assignment: CDR1 MNHEY and CDR2 SVGEGT. The CDR3 spans 17 residues. Trimming removed 2 bases from V and 2 bases from J, with 16 bases in between. CDR3 amino acids: CASSYVGMGQRNQPQHF. In DNA form, the CDR3 reads TGTGCCAGCAGTTACGTCGGGATGGGGCAGCGCAATCAGCCCCAGCATTTT.